Below, 20 T cell receptor beta chains from the same sample are listed, as sequenced in a study of OX40 agonist ivuxolimab in advanced cancers. Assay: immunoSEQ multiplex PCR; the TCRdb copy retains only in-frame clones and omits some. The data hold some 18,000 clones, with about 90% observed a single time. The specimen was CD4+ or CD8+ T cells sorted from blood, collected in a trial of the OX40 agonist ivuxolimab. These receptors were collected from an adult with an advanced solid tumor such as melanoma, head and neck, liver or kidney cancer.

The J gene is TRBJ2-5, the V gene TRBV29-1; weak D call: TRBD1 (6 bases). In germline, CDR1 is SQVTM, CDR2 ANQGSEA. Trimming took 5 bases from V and 0 from J, leaving 10 bases between them. The CDR3 consists of 13 residues. CDR3 nucleotide sequence: TGCAGCGTTCCCGGGACATACCAAGAGACCCAGTACTTC. Translated: CSVPGTYQETQYF.

The chain is built from TRBV9 and TRBJ2-3; D gene ambiguous. This CDR3 comprises 14 residues. Germline CDR1 reads SGDLS; CDR2 reads YYNGEE. V was clipped by 0 bases and J by 5 bases, with 10 bases between them. CDR3 nucleotide sequence: TGTGCCAGCAGCGTAGGTTCTGGGGTAGATACGCAGTATTTT. It codes for CASSVGSGVDTQYF. Based on the CDR3 plus reference TRBV9 and TRBJ2-3, the full variable domain is DSGVTQTPKHLITATGQRVTLRCSPRSGDLSVYWYQQSLDQGLQFLIQYYNGEERAKGNILERFSAQQFPDLHSELNLSSLELGDSALYFCASSVGSGVDTQYFGPGTRLTVL.

This clone has only a few counts. The chain carries TRBV9 and TRBJ2-1; D unclear. V was pared by 2 bases and J by 5 bases, with 11 bases between. The CDR3 length is 14 residues. The germline V gene has CDR1 SGDLS and CDR2 YYNGEE. CDR3 sequence reads: CASSVPGGDNEQFF. Here the CDR3 DNA reads TGTGCCAGCAGCGTCCCGGGCGGAGACAATGAGCAGTTCTTC. Variable domain in full (rest from reference TRBV9 and TRBJ2-1): DSGVTQTPKHLITATGQRVTLRCSPRSGDLSVYWYQQSLDQGLQFLIQYYNGEERAKGNILERFSAQQFPDLHSELNLSSLELGDSALYFCASSVPGGDNEQFFGPGTRLTVL.

The CDR3 region has the DNA TGCGCCAGCAGTGAGTCCCAGGGCAGCACAGATACGCAGTATTTT. It codes for CASSESQGSTDTQYF. The chain has TRBV10-2 and TRBJ2-3; TRBD1 might be the D (5 bases). Germline lookup yields CDR1 WSHSY and CDR2 SAAADI. The V gene lost 0 bases and the J gene lost 0 bases, with 7 bases spanning the gap. This CDR3 has 15 residues.

The sample holds one count of this clone. The chain employs TRBV9 and TRBJ1-3; D remains ambiguous. V was shortened by 4 bases and J by 0 bases, with 17 bases between the two germline ends. The CDR3 contains 17 residues. Germline V gene data show CDR1 as SGDLS and CDR2 as YYNGEE. The CDR3 sequence: CASSPRDGGPSGNTIYF. The DNA for the CDR3 is TGTGCCAGCAGCCCCCGAGACGGTGGACCCTCTGGAAACACCATATATTTT.

The V gene is TRBV28, the J gene TRBJ1-3; D remains ambiguous. The CDR3 has 14 residues. V lost 2 bases to trimming and J lost 0 bases, with 5 bases between them. Germline V gene data show CDR1 as MDHEN and CDR2 as SYDVKM. The CDR3 spells CASSLGLSGNTIYF. CDR3 DNA: TGTGCCAGCAGTTTAGGACTCTCTGGAAACACCATATATTTT.

This clone was seen a few times. The chain couples TRBV4-3 to TRBJ2-7; D possibly corresponds to TRBD1 (5 bases). CDR3 length: 16 amino acids. Germline V CDR1 and CDR2: LGHNA, YSLEER. V was cut by 0 bases and J by 1 base, with 13 bases left in between. CDR3 DNA: TGCGCCAGCAGCCAAGAGCAAGGGGTCGGTTCCTACGAGCAGTACTTC. This codes for CASSQEQGVGSYEQYF.

J is TRBJ1-4 and V is TRBV25-1; D call uncertain. This CDR3 contains 14 residues. V gave up 6 bases and J gave up 0 bases, with 8 bases separating them. Germline CDR1 is MGHDK and CDR2 is SYGVNS. CDR3 protein: CASSSRATNEKLFF. The DNA for the CDR3 is TGTGCCAGCAGCTCCAGAGCAACTAATGAAAAACTGTTTTTT.

The chain employs TRBV11-3 and TRBJ2-3; D is tentatively TRBD1 or TRBD2 (5 bases each). CDR3 length: 12 amino acids. V shed 0 bases and J shed 9 bases, with 7 bases lying between them. Germline V CDR1 and CDR2: SGHNT, YENEEA. The CDR3 protein is CASSLDWGTQYF. CDR3 nucleotide sequence: TGTGCCAGCAGCTTAGACTGGGGGACGCAGTATTTT.

The chain uses TRBV11-3 and TRBJ2-2, with D unclear. V was pared by 2 bases and J by 1 base, with 5 bases between. Germline-derived CDR1 and CDR2 are SGHNT and YENEEA. This CDR3 spans 14 amino acids. DNA of the CDR3: TGTGCCAGCAGCTTAAAACGGAACACCGGGGAGCTGTTTTTT. It translates to CASSLKRNTGELFF.

This clone was found once. The rearrangement uses TRBV4-3 and TRBJ2-1; the match to TRBD2 covers 11 bases. The germline gives CDR1 LGHNA, CDR2 YSLEER. This CDR3 is 15 amino acids long. V shed 1 base, J shed 4 bases, and the junction held 0 bases outside the gene matches. CDR3 amino acids: CASSQGTSGYNEQFF. DNA for the CDR3: TGCGCCAGCAGCCAAGGGACTAGCGGGTACAATGAGCAGTTCTTC.

The CDR3 nucleotides are TGTGCCAGCAGCCAATATTTCGACTACGAGCAGTACTTC. It translates to CASSQYFDYEQYF. This rearrangement joins TRBV5-6 to TRBJ2-7; D remains ambiguous. The CDR3 extends over 13 amino acids. Germline-derived CDR1 and CDR2 are SGHDT and YYEEEE. V was pared by 4 bases and J by 3 bases, with 11 bases between. Supplemented by reference TRBV5-6 and TRBJ2-7, the full variable domain reads DAGVTQSPTHLIKTRGQQVTLRCSPKSGHDTVSWYQQALGQGPQFIFQYYEEEERQRGNFPDRFSGHQFPNYSSELNVNALLLGDSALYLCASSQYFDYEQYFGPGTRLTVT.

The gene calls are TRBV7-9 and TRBJ2-5; D is tentatively TRBD1 or TRBD2 (5 bases each). The ends were cut back, 8 bases at V and 1 base at J, with 11 bases in the middle. The CDR3 spans 13 residues. Germline V gene sequence: CDR1 SEHNR, CDR2 FQNEAQ (reference sequence). CDR3 loop: CASRPGPQETQYF. The DNA for the CDR3 is TGTGCCAGCCGCCCGGGACCCCAAGAGACCCAGTACTTC.

The chain couples TRBV4-2 to TRBJ2-3; D is possibly TRBD1 or TRBD2 (5 bases each). Germline values: CDR1 LGHNA, CDR2 YNFKEQ. V lost 0 bases and J 2 bases, leaving 21 bases between the germline ends. CDR3 length: 19 residues. The CDR3 sequence: CASSQEAWGTGAITDTQYF. The CDR3 DNA is TGTGCCAGCAGCCAAGAGGCTTGGGGAACCGGGGCCATCACAGATACGCAGTATTTT.

The rearrangement uses TRBV6-5 and TRBJ1-2; D is undetermined. The CDR3 loop spans 13 amino acids. Trimming pared 0 bases from V and 7 bases from J, leaving 9 bases between. Germline CDR1 reads MNHEY; CDR2 reads SVGAGI. The CDR3 region is CASSYSRSVGYTF. The CDR3 nucleotides are TGTGCCAGCAGTTACTCCCGGAGTGTTGGCTACACCTTC.

The genes are TRBV29-1 and TRBJ1-1; D not resolved. This CDR3 comprises 11 residues. The germline V and J ends were trimmed by 5 bases and 2 bases, with 6 bases remaining between them. Germline V lookup: CDR1 SQVTM, CDR2 ANQGSEA. The CDR3 nucleotides read TGCAGCGTTCTCCTCAACACTGAAGCTTTCTTT. It yields the protein CSVLLNTEAFF.

The gene calls are TRBV7-8 and TRBJ2-4; possibly TRBD2 for D (5 bases). Trimming removed 4 bases at V and 8 bases at J, with 18 bases between. The CDR3 spans 15 residues. Germline CDR1 reads SGHVS; CDR2 reads FQNEAQ. CDR3 bases: TGTGCCAGCAGCTCACAACTAGGGATTAGCGACATTCAGTACTTC. Translation: CASSSQLGISDIQYF.

The chain is built from TRBV14 and TRBJ2-3; 8 bases map to TRBD2. The CDR3 contains 18 residues. The trim removed 0 bases at V and 2 bases at J, leaving 10 bases unmatched. CDR1 is SGHDN and CDR2 is FVKESK in the germline V gene. DNA of the CDR3: TGTGCCAGCAGCCAAGAGTGGGCGGGAGGCCCATCCACAGATACGCAGTATTTT. This sequence encodes CASSQEWAGGPSTDTQYF.

This rearrangement joins TRBV28 to TRBJ1-1, with TRBD1 as a possible D gene (6 bases). Trimming stripped 8 bases from V and 5 bases from J, with 18 bases between. The CDR3 runs 14 residues. Germline V CDR1 and CDR2: MDHEN, SYDVKM. CDR3 nucleotides: TGTGCCAGCCCCCGGGACATCGGGTCGACTGAAGCTTTCTTT. This gives the protein CASPRDIGSTEAFF.

The chain has TRBV18 and TRBJ2-2; 7 nucleotides line up with TRBD1. CDR1 is KGHSH and CDR2 is LQKENI in the germline V gene. The CDR3 runs to 18 residues. The ends lost 5 bases at V and 0 bases at J; junction bases unmatched: 12. CDR3: CASSTGVDRFANTGELFF. The CDR3 DNA sequence: TGTGCCAGCTCAACAGGGGTCGACAGATTCGCGAACACCGGGGAGCTGTTTTTT.